Included here is one TCR beta chain sequence, with context. The table came from immunoSEQ multiplex PCR; TCRdb's copy has only in-frame clones and leaves some out. The sample shows about 85,000 clones, 80% to 95% of them seen only once. The CDR3 extends over 15 amino acids. V was cut by 2 bases and J by 0 bases, with 10 bases left in between. Per germline, CDR1 SGHTA and CDR2 FQGNSA. This sample stems from a study of T cell changes during pregnancy in multiple sclerosis. This TCR derives from a female donor with multiple sclerosis, enrolled in a pregnancy study. Sequenced material: peripheral blood, taken in the first trimester of pregnancy. The V gene is TRBV7-2, the J gene TRBJ1-1; no reliable D call. The CDR3 bases are TGTGCCAGCAGCTTAAATCCCCAGATGAACACTGAAGCTTTCTTT. Translating it yields CASSLNPQMNTEAFF.